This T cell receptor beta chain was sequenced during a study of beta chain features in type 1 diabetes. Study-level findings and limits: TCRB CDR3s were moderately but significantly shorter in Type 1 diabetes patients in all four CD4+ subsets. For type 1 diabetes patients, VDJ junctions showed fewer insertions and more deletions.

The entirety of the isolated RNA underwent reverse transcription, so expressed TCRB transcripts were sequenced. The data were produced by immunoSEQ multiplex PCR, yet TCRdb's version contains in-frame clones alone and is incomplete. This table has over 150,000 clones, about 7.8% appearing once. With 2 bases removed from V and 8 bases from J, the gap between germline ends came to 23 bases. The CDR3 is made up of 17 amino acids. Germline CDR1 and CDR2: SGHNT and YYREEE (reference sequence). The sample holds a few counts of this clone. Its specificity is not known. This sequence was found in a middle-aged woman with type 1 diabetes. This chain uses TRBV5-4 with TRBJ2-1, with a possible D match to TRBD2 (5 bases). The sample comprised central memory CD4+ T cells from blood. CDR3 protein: CASSLGVGSSWEDEQFF. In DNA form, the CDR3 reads TGTGCCAGCAGCTTAGGTGTTGGTTCTAGCTGGGAAGATGAGCAGTTCTTC.